This entry lists 25 T cell receptor beta chains sequenced from one sample in a study of CD8 T cells in ankylosing spondylitis. Findings and limits, study-wide: Ankylosing spondylitis blood appeared to be characterized by a TCR beta motif of several highly homologous variants.

The antigens of these receptors remain unknown. TCRdb passed the 5' RACE reads through MiXCR, listing each CDR3 protein once. The sample consists of hundreds of thousands of distinct CDR3 sequences, under 20% of them appearing once. The sample comprised blood, either unsorted or a sorted T cell fraction (not recorded which). The receptors derive from a male donor with ankylosing spondylitis.

The rearrangement links TRBV5-1 to TRBJ2-7, with 7 bases fitting TRBD2. With V trimmed by 1 base and J by 2 bases, 6 bases remained unmatched. The germline gives CDR1 SGHRS, CDR2 YFSETQ. The CDR3 runs to 15 residues. CDR3 coding DNA: TGCGCCAGCAGCTTGCGCGGACTAGAAGCCTACGAGCAGTACTTC. It specifies CASSLRGLEAYEQYF.

This clonotype has a count of ten or more. The rearrangement uses TRBV4-2 and TRBJ1-1; D call uncertain. In germline, CDR1 is LGHNA, CDR2 YNFKEQ. The CDR3 sequence is 14 residues long. Between the trimmed V and J ends, which lost 2 bases and 0 bases, there was a span of 7 bases. CDR3 region: CASSQSDLNTEAFF. The CDR3 DNA reads TGTGCCAGCAGCCAATCGGACCTGAACACTGAAGCTTTCTTT.

The J gene is TRBJ2-6, the V gene TRBV18; no reliable D call. Germline V gives CDR1 KGHSH, CDR2 LQKENI. The CDR3 loop spans 14 amino acids. Trimming removed 6 bases at V and 0 bases at J, with 6 bases between. The CDR3 here is CASSPNSGANVLTF. The DNA of the CDR3 is TGTGCCAGCTCGCCCAACTCTGGGGCCAACGTCCTGACTTTC.

This clonotype has only a few counts. This sequence joins TRBV6-6 and TRBJ2-1; 8 bases match TRBD2. Germline-derived CDR1 and CDR2 are MNHNY and SVGAGI (reference sequence). The trim removed 5 bases at V and 10 bases at J, leaving 7 bases unmatched. This CDR3 is 13 amino acids long. In nucleotides, the CDR3 is TGTGCCAGCAGTCTTGCGGGGGGTTCGGAGCAGTTCTTC. As protein: CASSLAGGSEQFF.

The gene calls are TRBV2 and TRBJ1-6; TRBD1 matches 7 bases. Germline CDR1 is SNHLY and CDR2 is FYNNEI. This CDR3 has 17 amino acids. V trimming: 6 bases; J trimming: 8 bases; junction bases outside the gene matches: 16. In DNA, the CDR3 is TGTGCCAGCAGCGCCTTACCTTTGACAGGGAGGCATTCACCCCTCCACTTT. It encodes CASSALPLTGRHSPLHF.

The chain couples TRBV28 to TRBJ2-7, with D hard to call. V was cut by 6 bases and J by 4 bases, with 10 bases left in between. Germline CDR1 is MDHEN and CDR2 is SYDVKM. The CDR3 sequence is 12 residues long. CDR3 sequence reads: CASRNRAYEQYF. The CDR3 coding sequence is TGTGCCAGCAGGAATCGGGCTTACGAGCAGTACTTC.

This sequence joins TRBV4-2 and TRBJ2-1; D might be TRBD2 (6 bases). Trimming took off 3 bases at V and 1 base at J, with 16 bases between the two ends. CDR1 and CDR2 (germline): LGHNA, YNFKEQ. This CDR3 has 17 amino acids. For the CDR3, the DNA is TGTGCCAGCAGCCAGGAGCCACGCGGGGCTTCCTACAATGAGCAGTTCTTC. Protein sequence: CASSQEPRGASYNEQFF.

This clonotype was detected once. The gene calls are TRBV30 and TRBJ1-1, with 7 positions matching TRBD1. The CDR3 contains 14 residues. Per the germline V gene, CDR1 is GTSNPN and CDR2 is SVGIG (reference sequence). Unmatched junction bases numbered 2, after V lost 1 base and J lost 0 bases. Written as DNA, the CDR3 is TGTGCCTGGAGTGCCGGGACAGTGAACACTGAAGCTTTCTTT. Translating it yields CAWSAGTVNTEAFF.

This chain links TRBV3-1 with TRBJ1-1; unclear D gene. The germline CDR1 and CDR2 sequences are LGHDT and YNNKEL (reference sequence). This CDR3 has 14 residues. Between the trimmed V and J ends, which lost 1 base and 3 bases, there was a span of 9 bases. The CDR3 nucleotides read TGTGCCAGCAGCCAAGGTAAACGAGACACTGAAGCTTTCTTT. Residues: CASSQGKRDTEAFF.

This clonotype has more than one count but fewer than ten. The chain joins TRBV6-1 to TRBJ2-2; TRBD2 agrees at 7 bases. Germline-derived CDR1 and CDR2 are MNHNS and SASEGT. V trimming: 7 bases; J trimming: 5 bases; junction bases outside the gene matches: 13. This CDR3 has 16 amino acids. CDR3 DNA: TGTGCCAGCACGAGGAGGGAGGGGCCGGGGACCGGGGAGCTGTTTTTT. It encodes CASTRREGPGTGELFF.

This clonotype was counted a few times. The gene calls are TRBV20-1 and TRBJ2-1, with 12 nucleotides matching TRBD2. CDR1 is DFQATT, CDR2 SNEGSKA, per germline (reference sequence). Trimming cost V 5 bases and J 6 bases; bases outside gene matches: 5. This CDR3 comprises 14 residues. The CDR3 here is CSAWTSGDPNEQFF. The CDR3 DNA reads TGCAGTGCTTGGACTAGCGGGGACCCCAATGAGCAGTTCTTC.

This clonotype was detected only a few times. V usage is TRBV24-1 and J usage is TRBJ2-3, with D maybe TRBD2 (6 bases). The V end was cut by 7 bases, the J end by 3 bases, with 16 bases between. The CDR3 has 15 residues. Germline lookup yields CDR1 KGHDR and CDR2 SFDVKD. CDR3 amino acids: CATSNSGPTTDTQYF. The CDR3 DNA reads TGTGCCACCAGCAACAGCGGGCCGACGACAGATACGCAGTATTTT.

In this sample, this clonotype turned up many times. V usage is TRBV12-3 or TRBV12-4 and J usage is TRBJ1-1; D not certain. CDR3 length: 14 residues. Trimming cost V 1 base and J 4 bases, with 10 bases left between them. The CDR3 is CASSLEGEVTEAFF. The CDR3 DNA reads TGTGCCAGCAGTTTAGAGGGCGAGGTCACTGAAGCTTTCTTT.

This clonotype was counted between two and nine times. V gene TRBV7-3 combines with J gene TRBJ2-4; no firm D call. The V end lost 2 bases, the J end lost 3 bases, and 5 bases lay between the germline ends. Germline values: CDR1 SGHTA, CDR2 FQGTGA. The CDR3 contains 13 residues. The CDR3 DNA follows: TGTGCCAGCAGCTTATCCAGCAAAAACATTCAGTACTTC. Amino acids: CASSLSSKNIQYF.

This chain links TRBV12-3 or TRBV12-4 with TRBJ2-6, with D tentatively TRBD1 or TRBD2 (6 bases each). This CDR3 contains 17 residues. The ends were cut back, 6 bases at V and 0 bases at J, with 15 bases in the middle. CDR3 nucleotides: TGTGCCAGCAGCCCGCGGGACATAACCTCTGGGGCCAACGTCCTGACTTTC. Encoded protein: CASSPRDITSGANVLTF.

This clonotype was found many times. The rearrangement links TRBV4-1 to TRBJ2-7; D tentatively fits TRBD1 or TRBD2 (5 bases each). The germline gives CDR1 MGHRA, CDR2 YSYEKL. This CDR3 comprises 17 residues. Trimming removed 3 bases at V and 7 bases at J, with 25 bases between. The CDR3 protein is CASSQTLLRGPVGEQYF. DNA for the CDR3: TGCGCCAGCAGCCAGACTTTACTCCGGGGCCCGGTGGGGGAGCAGTACTTC.

The chain is built from TRBV3-1 and TRBJ1-2; a possible D gene is TRBD1 (6 bases). The CDR3 is made up of 11 amino acids. Deletions cut 4 bases from V and 10 bases from J, with 10 bases between. Germline V CDR1 and CDR2: LGHDT, YNNKEL (reference sequence). Written as DNA, the CDR3 is TGTGCCAGCAGCCTGCGGACAGACTACACCTTC. It is translated as CASSLRTDYTF.

This clonotype was picked up a small number of times. The chain couples TRBV20-1 to TRBJ2-1, with 8 bases identical to TRBD2. Trimming took 5 bases from V and 7 from J; bases not matched to a gene: 10. This CDR3 has 14 amino acids. The germline CDR1 and CDR2 sequences are DFQATT and SNEGSKA (reference sequence). CDR3 nucleotide sequence: TGCAGTGCTCCCCCGGTTAGCGGGGCTAATGAGCAGTTCTTC. This gives the protein CSAPPVSGANEQFF.

This chain uses TRBV15 with TRBJ2-3; TRBD2 agrees at 8 bases. V was pared by 8 bases and J by 2 bases, with 3 bases of the junction left unmatched. The CDR3 totals 13 residues. Germline CDR1 is LNHNV and CDR2 is YYDKDF (reference sequence). The CDR3 sequence: CATGTRATDTQYF. As DNA, the CDR3 is TGTGCCACCGGGACTAGGGCCACAGATACGCAGTATTTT.

The chain recombines TRBV11-1 with TRBJ2-2; TRBD1 agrees at 7 bases. This CDR3 is built from 15 residues. The germline V gene has CDR1 SGHAT and CDR2 FQDESV (reference sequence). V lost 7 bases to trimming and J lost 1 base; unmatched junction nucleotides: 6. This CDR3 is CASNNRQGNTGELFF. The DNA for the CDR3 is TGTGCCAGCAACAATCGACAGGGGAACACCGGGGAGCTGTTTTTT.

The genes are TRBV19 and TRBJ2-1; maybe TRBD2 (6 bases). This CDR3 region has 15 residues. Germline CDR1 is LNHDA and CDR2 is SQIVND (reference sequence). V lost 5 bases and J lost 0, with 11 bases in between. The CDR3 DNA follows: TGTGCCAGTAGTCGAGTAGCGGACTCCTACAATGAGCAGTTCTTC. Amino acid sequence: CASSRVADSYNEQFF. Supplemented by reference TRBV19 and TRBJ2-1, the full variable domain reads DGGITQSPKYLFRKEGQNVTLSCEQNLNHDAMYWYRQDPGQGLRLIYYSQIVNDFQKGDIAEGYSVSREKKESFPLTVTSAQKNPTAFYLCASSRVADSYNEQFFGPGTRLTVL.

This clonotype occurred a few times. The chain's CDR3 is CASSPGQPKINEQFF. The CDR3 DNA reads as TGTGCCAGCAGCCCCGGACAGCCAAAAATCAATGAGCAGTTCTTC. This chain joins TRBV11-1 and TRBJ2-1; D might be TRBD1 (6 bases). Germline values: CDR1 SGHAT, CDR2 FQDESV (reference sequence). The CDR3 runs to 15 residues. Trimming removed 5 bases at V and 6 bases at J, with 17 bases between. Using reference TRBV11-1 and TRBJ2-1 for the parts outside the CDR3, the full variable domain is EAEVAQSPRYKITEKSQAVAFWCDPISGHATLYWYRQILGQGPELLVQFQDESVVDDSQLPKDRFSAERLKGVDSTLKIQPAELGDSAMYLCASSPGQPKINEQFFGPGTRLTVL.

This clonotype was recorded a few times. V is TRBV7-9 and J is TRBJ2-3; D gene unclear. CDR1 and CDR2 from the germline V gene are SEHNR and FQNEAQ (reference sequence). CDR3 length: 12 residues. Trimming removed 6 bases at V and 11 bases at J, with 15 bases between. The CDR3 region is CASSPRDQRQYF. The CDR3 coding sequence is TGTGCCAGCAGTCCCCGCGACCAACGGCAGTATTTT.

This clonotype was seen a few times. The rearrangement joins TRBV20-1 to TRBJ1-2; D ambiguous. The CDR3 totals 14 residues. V lost 5 bases to trimming and J lost 8 bases, with 21 bases between them. Germline CDR1 DFQATT, CDR2 SNEGSKA (reference sequence). The CDR3 protein is CSAVRRITSEGYTF. In nucleotides, the CDR3 is TGCAGTGCTGTTCGACGGATTACGTCTGAGGGCTACACCTTC.

This clonotype was seen more than once but under ten times. This chain uses TRBV4-2 with TRBJ1-3, with D unclear. Per germline, CDR1 LGHNA and CDR2 YNFKEQ. With 4 bases removed from V and 0 bases from J, the gap between germline ends came to 10 bases. This CDR3 is built from 15 residues. DNA for the CDR3: TGTGCCAGCAGCCGGGGAGCTATCTCTGGAAACACCATATATTTT. Translating gives CASSRGAISGNTIYF.